This T cell receptor beta chain was captured in a study of shared clonotypes between healthy human individuals. In the study overall: Aged between 18 and 49, the donors were a couple of women and three men. Each donor's CD8 memory used one plate, CD8 naive two, each CD4 subset three. Findings and caveats of the study: Clonotypes shared by all four sorted-subset donors had higher generation probabilities than non-shared clonotypes.

It was CD45RO-negative cells, positively selected for CCR7, that made up naive CD8 cells, with terminally differentiated effector memory CD45RA+ cells excluded. Comments on this clone: The target antigen is unknown.

Trimming removed 10 bases from V and 0 bases from J; junction bases left unmatched: 9. This CDR3 has 16 residues. CDR1 MDHEN and CDR2 SYDVKM come from the germline V gene. Assay used: immunoSEQ multiplex PCR; TCRdb lists only in-frame clones, some missing. The sample includes some 2 million clones, roughly 94% seen only once; the top ten take 1.2%. The sample consisted of naive CD8+ T cells sorted from blood. The chain joins TRBV28 to TRBJ2-6; 7 bases line up with TRBD1. The TCR was taken from a man in his late teens or twenties in good health. CDR3 DNA sequence: TGTGCCACCCTTGGGACAGCGGTCTCTGGGGCCAACGTCCTGACTTTC. The encoded protein is CATLGTAVSGANVLTF.